This T cell receptor (beta chain) was observed in a study of cytomegalovirus exposure and HLA in healthy donors. For the study at large: Early release data held around 82 million unique TCRs from HLA-typed donors. Study-level points and caveats: According to the study, roughly 160 TCR beta chains were cytomegalovirus-associated.

The donors comprised healthy bone marrow donors. In the PCR, 60 Vbeta and 13 Jbeta primers were used. The protocol was immunoSEQ multiplex PCR, while the TCRdb copy is restricted to in-frame clones and leaves out a portion. The table shows fewer than 100,000 clones, with just under 80% occurring only once. About this clone itself: Its target is unknown. In the same sample, other DNA sequences code for this CDR3.

The germline V gene has CDR1 SGDLS and CDR2 YYNGEE. Losses at the gene ends were 0 bases for V and 4 bases for J; bases not matched to a gene: 4. The length of the CDR3 is 15 residues. What was sequenced was PBMCs. This receptor was obtained from a male donor in good health and CMV-seropositive. The chain employs TRBV9 and TRBJ2-7; 10 bases map to TRBD1. This CDR3 reads CASSVAGTGEYEQYF. CDR3 nucleotides: TGTGCCAGCAGCGTAGCCGGGACAGGGGAGTACGAGCAGTACTTC.